Reported below is one TCR beta chain. The sample is drawn from a study of T cells after yellow fever vaccination. Conversion of TCR transcripts into cDNA relied on 5'RACE template switching, which added a universal primer site and UMIs. TCRdb itself ran the 5' RACE reads through MiXCR, one entry per CDR3 protein. The sample yields 450,000 to 550,000 distinct CDR3 sequences, around a fifth seen once. CDR1 is LNHNV, CDR2 YYDKDF, per germline (reference sequence). The length of the CDR3 is 14 residues. Trimming cost V 0 bases and J 5 bases, with 10 bases left between them. This receptor was identified in a man younger than 35 who received the YFV17D yellow fever vaccine. The specimen was PBMCs, collected more than 20 days after the first yellow fever vaccination. J is TRBJ2-5 and V is TRBV15; D is undetermined. The CDR3, as DNA: TGTGCCACCAGCAGAGATATGGGGTCGGAGACCCAGTACTTC. Its protein product is CATSRDMGSETQYF.